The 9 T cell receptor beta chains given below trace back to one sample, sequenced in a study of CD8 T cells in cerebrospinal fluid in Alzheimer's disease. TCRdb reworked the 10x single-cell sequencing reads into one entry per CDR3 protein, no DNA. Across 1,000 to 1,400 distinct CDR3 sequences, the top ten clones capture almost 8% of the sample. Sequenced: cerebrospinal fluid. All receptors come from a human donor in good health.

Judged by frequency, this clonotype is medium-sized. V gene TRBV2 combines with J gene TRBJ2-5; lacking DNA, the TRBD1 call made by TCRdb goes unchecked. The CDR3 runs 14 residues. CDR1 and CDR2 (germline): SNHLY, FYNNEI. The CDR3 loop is CASSGTGGWETQYF.

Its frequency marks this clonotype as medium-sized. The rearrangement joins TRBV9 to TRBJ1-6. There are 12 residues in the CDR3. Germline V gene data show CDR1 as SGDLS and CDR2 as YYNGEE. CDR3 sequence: CASSDQNSPLHF. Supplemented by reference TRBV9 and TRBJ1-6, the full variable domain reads DSGVTQTPKHLITATGQRVTLRCSPRSGDLSVYWYQQSLDQGLQFLIQYYNGEERAKGNILERFSAQQFPDLHSELNLSSLELGDSALYFCASSDQNSPLHFGNGTRLTVT.

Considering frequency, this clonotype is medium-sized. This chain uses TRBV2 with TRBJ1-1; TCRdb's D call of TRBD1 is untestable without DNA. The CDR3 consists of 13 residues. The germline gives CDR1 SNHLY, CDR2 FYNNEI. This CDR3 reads CASSPPQQSEAFF. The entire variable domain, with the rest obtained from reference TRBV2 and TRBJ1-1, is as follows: EPEVTQTPSHQVTQMGQEVILRCVPISNHLYFYWYRQILGQKVEFLVSFYNNEISEKSEIFDDQFSVERPDGSNFTLKIRSTKLEDSAMYFCASSPPQQSEAFFGQGTRLTVV.

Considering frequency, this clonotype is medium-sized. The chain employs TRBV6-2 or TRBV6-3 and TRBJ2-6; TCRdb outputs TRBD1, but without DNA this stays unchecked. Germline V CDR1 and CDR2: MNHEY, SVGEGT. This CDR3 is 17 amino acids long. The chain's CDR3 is CASSYGSRGNGANVLTF.

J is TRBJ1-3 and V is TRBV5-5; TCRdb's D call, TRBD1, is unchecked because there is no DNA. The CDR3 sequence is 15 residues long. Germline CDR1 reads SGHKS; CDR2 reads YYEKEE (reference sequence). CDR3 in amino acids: CASSFGTGTGNTIYF.

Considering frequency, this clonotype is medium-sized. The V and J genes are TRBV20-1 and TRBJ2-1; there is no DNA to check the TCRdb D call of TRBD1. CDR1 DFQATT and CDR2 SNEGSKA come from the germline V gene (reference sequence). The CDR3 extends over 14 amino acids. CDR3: CSASLDSNYNEQFF.

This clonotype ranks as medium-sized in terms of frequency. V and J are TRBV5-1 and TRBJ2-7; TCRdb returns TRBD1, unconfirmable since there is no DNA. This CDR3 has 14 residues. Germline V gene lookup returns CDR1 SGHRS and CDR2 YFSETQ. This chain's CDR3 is CASSLEQGDYEQYF.

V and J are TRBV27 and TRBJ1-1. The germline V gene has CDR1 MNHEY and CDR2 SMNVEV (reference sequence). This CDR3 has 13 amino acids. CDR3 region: CASRWGFDTEAFF.

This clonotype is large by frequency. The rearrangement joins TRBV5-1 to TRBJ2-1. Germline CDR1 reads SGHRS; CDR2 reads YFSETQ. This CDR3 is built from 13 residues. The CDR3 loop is CASSLDPNNEQFF. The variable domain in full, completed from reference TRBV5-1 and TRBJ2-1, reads KAGVTQTPRYLIKTRGQQVTLSCSPISGHRSVSWYQQTPGQGLQFLFEYFSETQRNKGNFPGRFSGRQFSNSRSEMNVSTLELGDSALYLCASSLDPNNEQFFGPGTRLTVL.